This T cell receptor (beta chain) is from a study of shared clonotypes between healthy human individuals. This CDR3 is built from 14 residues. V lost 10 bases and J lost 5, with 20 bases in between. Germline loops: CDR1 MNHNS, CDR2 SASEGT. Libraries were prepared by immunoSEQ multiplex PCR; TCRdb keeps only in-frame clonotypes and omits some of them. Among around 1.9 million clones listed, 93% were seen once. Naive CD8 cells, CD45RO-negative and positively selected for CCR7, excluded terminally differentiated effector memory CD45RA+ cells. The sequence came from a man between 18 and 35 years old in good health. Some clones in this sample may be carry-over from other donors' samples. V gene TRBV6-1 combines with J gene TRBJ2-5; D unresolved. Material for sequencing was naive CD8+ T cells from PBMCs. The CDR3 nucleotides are TGTGCCACGCACGGCGGCGTCCTGGCGGAGACCCAGTACTTC. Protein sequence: CATHGGVLAETQYF.